Shown below are 32 T cell receptor beta chains from a single sample sequenced in a study of blood T cell repertoires in COVID-19. Assay: immunoSEQ multiplex PCR; the TCRdb copy retains only in-frame clones and omits some. Counted here are some 300,000 clones, roughly 87% occurring once; the ten biggest clones make up 1%. The source material was PBMCs or T cells enriched from blood (not recorded which). Every receptor here comes from a young woman who had recovered from COVID-19.

The gene calls are TRBV2 and TRBJ2-1; D might be TRBD2 (5 bases). V gave up 8 bases and J gave up 0 bases, with 8 bases separating them. The CDR3 spans 13 residues. The germline gives CDR1 SNHLY, CDR2 FYNNEI. The CDR3 bases are TGTGCCAGCGCGGGTACCTCCTACAATGAGCAGTTCTTC. Its protein is CASAGTSYNEQFF.

This clone was observed a single time. The chain carries TRBV7-3 and TRBJ1-2, with TRBD1 matching 9 bases. The CDR3 length is 19 residues. The germline CDR1 and CDR2 sequences are SGHTA and FQGTGA. The V and J ends lost 4 bases and 4 bases, in that order; junction bases with no gene match: 19. The DNA for the CDR3 is TGTGCCAGCAGCTCATTCAAGGGGACAGGGCCCATGTTGGGCTATGGCTACACCTTC. Its translation is CASSSFKGTGPMLGYGYTF.

In its sample, this clone was seen once. V gene TRBV28 combines with J gene TRBJ1-1; TRBD1 matches 7 bases. The V and J ends lost 5 bases and 6 bases, in that order; junction bases with no gene match: 6. Looked up from germline, CDR1 is MDHEN and CDR2 is SYDVKM. There are 13 residues in the CDR3. The CDR3 spells CASSIAGGPEAFF. CDR3 nucleotides: TGTGCCAGCAGTATCGCAGGGGGGCCTGAAGCTTTCTTT. Full variable domain (outside the CDR3, taken from reference TRBV28 and TRBJ1-1): DVKVTQSSRYLVKRTGEKVFLECVQDMDHENMFWYRQDPGLGLRLIYFSYDVKMKEKGDIPEGYSVSREKKERFSLILESASTNQTSMYLCASSIAGGPEAFFGQGTRLTVV.

The J gene is TRBJ1-6, the V gene TRBV5-1; a weak D match, TRBD1 (6 bases). CDR3 length equals 15 residues. V was trimmed by 3 bases and J by 12 bases, leaving 19 bases between them. Looked up from germline, CDR1 is SGHRS and CDR2 is YFSETQ. The CDR3 region is CASSSFNPDREPLHF. The CDR3 DNA sequence: TGCGCCAGCAGCTCCTTTAACCCGGACAGAGAACCCCTCCACTTT.

J is TRBJ1-1 and V is TRBV27; D is perhaps TRBD1 (5 bases). The CDR3 has 14 residues. CDR1 is MNHEY and CDR2 is SMNVEV in the germline V gene (reference sequence). The ends were cut back, 3 bases at V and 5 bases at J, with 13 bases in the middle. In nucleotides, the CDR3 is TGTGCCAGCAGTTTTGGAGGGGCGCGAACTGAAGCTTTCTTT. It is translated as CASSFGGARTEAFF.

The chain links TRBV19 to TRBJ1-1, with a tentative D call TRBD1 (5 bases). V shed 3 bases and J shed 2 bases, with 19 bases lying between them. Germline V CDR1 and CDR2: LNHDA, SQIVND (reference sequence). This CDR3 comprises 17 residues. The CDR3, as DNA: TGTGCCAGTAGTATGGGGCAGGGCCAATTAAGAAACACTGAAGCTTTCTTT. The encoded protein is CASSMGQGQLRNTEAFF. Full variable domain (outside the CDR3, taken from reference TRBV19 and TRBJ1-1): DGGITQSPKYLFRKEGQNVTLSCEQNLNHDAMYWYRQDPGQGLRLIYYSQIVNDFQKGDIAEGYSVSREKKESFPLTVTSAQKNPTAFYLCASSMGQGQLRNTEAFFGQGTRLTVV.

The chain employs TRBV4-1 and TRBJ1-1; TRBD1 agrees at 9 bases. Unmatched junction bases numbered 15, after V lost 2 bases and J lost 5 bases. The CDR3 is 18 amino acids. The germline gives CDR1 MGHRA, CDR2 YSYEKL. CDR3 bases: TGCGCCAGCAGCCAACCTATTCGGGGACAGGGAGCGAGGACTGAAGCTTTCTTT. This codes for CASSQPIRGQGARTEAFF.

V gene TRBV5-4 combines with J gene TRBJ1-2; 9 positions match TRBD1. Per the germline V gene, CDR1 is SGHNT and CDR2 is YYREEE (reference sequence). The trim removed 2 bases at V and 3 bases at J, leaving 8 bases unmatched. The CDR3 is 16 amino acids. The chain's CDR3 is CASSLQGAGNYYGYTF. The CDR3 nucleotides read TGTGCCAGCAGCTTACAGGGGGCCGGGAACTACTATGGCTACACCTTC.

The chain has TRBV27 and TRBJ1-5, with D tentatively TRBD1 (6 bases). Germline assignment: CDR1 MNHEY and CDR2 SMNVEV (reference sequence). The CDR3 is 15 amino acids. V dropped 6 bases and J dropped 0 bases, with 12 bases sitting between them. The CDR3 loop reads CASRLDRYSNQPQHF. The CDR3 nucleotides read TGTGCCAGCAGACTCGACAGGTATAGCAATCAGCCCCAGCATTTT.

This chain links TRBV4-3 with TRBJ1-1; no clear D gene. The CDR3 runs 14 residues. From germline, CDR1 is LGHNA and CDR2 YSLEER. The V and J ends lost 0 bases and 7 bases respectively, with 12 bases between them. The CDR3 here is CASSQDWRSFEAFF. The CDR3 bases are TGCGCCAGCAGCCAAGACTGGAGGTCCTTTGAAGCTTTCTTT.

This chain links TRBV5-4 with TRBJ2-1, with 7 nucleotides matching TRBD1. CDR3 length equals 14 residues. Looked up from germline, CDR1 is SGHNT and CDR2 is YYREEE (reference sequence). Unmatched junction bases numbered 5, after V lost 4 bases and J lost 4 bases. CDR3 nucleotides: TGTGCCAGCAGCCCTGGGACAGCTTACAATGAGCAGTTCTTC. Its translation: CASSPGTAYNEQFF.

V gene TRBV11-3 combines with J gene TRBJ2-7; TRBD2 matches 8 bases. The CDR3 sequence is 11 residues long. The V segment lost 5 bases and the J segment 7 bases; nucleotides outside the gene matches: 1. Germline V CDR1 and CDR2: SGHNT, YENEEA. CDR3: CASSQRGEQYF. CDR3 DNA: TGTGCCAGCAGCCAGCGGGGGGAGCAGTACTTC.

The V gene is TRBV4-1, the J gene TRBJ2-3; TRBD2 is a possible D gene (6 bases). Germline V gene sequence: CDR1 MGHRA, CDR2 YSYEKL. V lost 5 bases, J lost 0 bases, and 18 bases lay in between. The CDR3 is made up of 17 amino acids. Here the CDR3 reads CASSVGPAEGSTDTQYF. In nucleotides, the CDR3 is TGCGCCAGCAGCGTAGGCCCGGCGGAGGGGAGCACAGATACGCAGTATTTT.

The chain uses TRBV11-2 and TRBJ2-1; 10 bases align to TRBD1. The CDR3 is made up of 16 amino acids. Germline loops: CDR1 SGHAT, CDR2 FQNNGV. V trimming: 5 bases; J trimming: 6 bases; junction bases outside the gene matches: 10. The CDR3, as DNA: TGTGCCAGCAGCCGGATTGGGACAGGGGTTTTCAATGAGCAGTTCTTC. It specifies CASSRIGTGVFNEQFF.

This CDR3 reads CASSYSRRLGGYTF. CDR3 nucleotide sequence: TGTGCCAGCAGTTACTCGAGGCGGCTCGGTGGCTACACCTTC. The V call is TRBV6-5, the J call TRBJ1-2; D is unclear. This CDR3 region has 14 residues. Per the germline V gene, CDR1 is MNHEY and CDR2 is SVGAGI. Deletions cut 0 bases from V and 7 bases from J, with 12 bases between.

This rearrangement joins TRBV3-1 (or the pseudogene TRBV3-2) to TRBJ1-3; D unclear. The CDR3 sequence is 14 residues long. V lost 2 bases and J lost 0, with 5 bases in between. Per the germline V gene, CDR1 is LGHDT and CDR2 is YNNKEL (reference sequence). In DNA, the CDR3 is TGTGCCAGCAGCCAAACTTACTCTGGAAACACCATATATTTT. Protein product: CASSQTYSGNTIYF.

The J gene is TRBJ2-7, the V gene TRBV7-9; possibly TRBD2 for D (6 bases). Germline V CDR1 and CDR2: SEHNR, FQNEAQ (reference sequence). The CDR3 loop spans 14 amino acids. Trimming cost V 10 bases and J 2 bases, with 18 bases left between them. In DNA form, the CDR3 reads TGTGCCACTAAAGCTGGCGGGACCACCTACGAGCAGTACTTC. It translates to CATKAGGTTYEQYF. The variable domain in full, with the rest retrieved from reference TRBV7-9 and TRBJ2-7, is DTGVSQNPRHKITKRGQNVTFRCDPISEHNRLYWYRQTLGQGPEFLTYFQNEAQLEKSRLLSDRFSAERPKGSFSTLEIQRTEQGDSAMYLCATKAGGTTYEQYFGPGTRLTVT.

This sequence joins TRBV28 and TRBJ1-1; D might be TRBD1 (5 bases). Deletions cut 8 bases from V and 0 bases from J, with 10 bases between. Germline V CDR1 and CDR2: MDHEN, SYDVKM. The CDR3 runs to 13 residues. The CDR3 DNA is TGTGCCAGCTTGACAGATATGAACACTGAAGCTTTCTTT. Its protein product is CASLTDMNTEAFF.

This chain connects TRBV5-4 to TRBJ1-6; 7 nucleotides align to TRBD1. Per germline, CDR1 SGHNT and CDR2 YYREEE (reference sequence). The CDR3 has 14 residues. The ends lost 3 bases at V and 11 bases at J; junction bases unmatched: 8. The CDR3 protein is CASSYKTGMAPLHF. CDR3 nucleotides: TGTGCCAGCAGCTATAAGACAGGGATGGCACCCCTCCACTTT.

The chain recombines TRBV28 with TRBJ2-7, with D possibly matching TRBD1 (5 bases). The CDR3 length is 18 residues. Germline V CDR1 and CDR2: MDHEN, SYDVKM. Trimming stripped 2 bases from V and 2 bases from J, with 22 bases between. The CDR3 DNA is TGTGCCAGCAGTTTACCCTACGTGGACATTTTACGAACCTACGAGCAGTACTTC. Protein product: CASSLPYVDILRTYEQYF.

The chain combines TRBV5-1 with TRBJ2-2; D is possibly TRBD2 (5 bases). V lost 0 bases to trimming and J lost 4 bases, with 13 bases between them. CDR1 is SGHRS and CDR2 is YFSETQ in the germline V gene. This CDR3 has 16 residues. CDR3 in DNA: TGCGCCAGCAGCTTGGGGCCTCGGGGTGGCACCGGGGAGCTGTTTTTT. It codes for CASSLGPRGGTGELFF.

This clone was picked up one time. The rearrangement uses TRBV9 and TRBJ1-1; 9 bases map to TRBD1. Trimming took 3 bases from V and 5 from J; bases not matched to a gene: 2. The CDR3 length is 13 residues. CDR1 SGDLS and CDR2 YYNGEE come from the germline V gene. CDR3 nucleotide sequence: TGTGCCAGCAGCGCGGGGACAGGGACTGAAGCTTTCTTT. Protein: CASSAGTGTEAFF.

This clone was seen only a few times. J is TRBJ2-1 and V is TRBV11-3; D is perhaps TRBD2 (5 bases). In germline, CDR1 is SGHNT, CDR2 YENEEA. The CDR3 has 20 residues. The V gene lost 6 bases and the J gene lost 4 bases, with 31 bases spanning the gap. CDR3 DNA sequence: TGTGCCAGCAGTTCCCGGTGGGCTAGGGAGCAAAAGGGCGGGTACAATGAGCAGTTCTTC. This sequence encodes CASSSRWAREQKGGYNEQFF. The full variable domain, in which reference TRBV11-3 and TRBJ2-1 provide the parts outside the CDR3, is EAGVVQSPRYKIIEKKQPVAFWCNPISGHNTLYWYLQNLGQGPELLIRYENEEAVDDSQLPKDRFSAERLKGVDSTLKIQPAELGDSAVYLCASSSRWAREQKGGYNEQFFGPGTRLTVL.

The gene calls are TRBV20-1 and TRBJ1-1; D unclear. This CDR3 contains 11 residues. Germline-derived CDR1 and CDR2 are DFQATT and SNEGSKA (reference sequence). In nucleotides, the CDR3 is TGCAGCAACAGATTCAACACTGAAGCTTTCTTT. Encoded protein: CSNRFNTEAFF.

V gene TRBV9 combines with J gene TRBJ2-2, with unresolved D. V was trimmed by 5 bases and J by 6 bases, leaving 5 bases between them. This CDR3 has 11 amino acids. The V gene's germline CDR1 is SGDLS and CDR2 YYNGEE. The CDR3 DNA reads TGTGCCAGCAGTTTCGCCGGGGAGCTGTTTTTT. Translated: CASSFAGELFF.

The chain carries TRBV30 and TRBJ1-6, with D possibly TRBD1 on 5 matching bases. The CDR3 is made up of 17 amino acids. The V end lost 2 bases, the J end lost 5 bases, and 19 bases lay between the germline ends. The germline gives CDR1 GTSNPN, CDR2 SVGIG (reference sequence). CDR3 sequence: CAWSTSAGRLHNSPLHF. The CDR3 bases are TGTGCCTGGAGTACCTCGGCAGGGAGGCTTCATAATTCACCCCTCCACTTT. Drawing the rest from reference TRBV30 and TRBJ1-6, the complete variable domain is SQTIHQWPATLVQPVGSPLSLECTVEGTSNPNLYWYRQAAGRGLQLLFYSVGIGQISSEVPQNLSASRPQDRQFILSSKKLLLSDSGFYLCAWSTSAGRLHNSPLHFGNGTRLTVT.

In this sample, this clone turned up a few times. V and J are TRBV29-1 and TRBJ1-6; D gene uncertain. The length of the CDR3 is 13 residues. Trimming left V 5 bases short and J 0 bases short, with 5 bases between. The V gene's germline CDR1 is SQVTM and CDR2 ANQGSEA. Written as DNA, the CDR3 is TGCAGCGTTCTGAGCTCCTATAATTCACCCCTCCACTTT. Translated, it gives CSVLSSYNSPLHF.

This clone showed up just a few times. The V and J genes are TRBV18 and TRBJ1-2; 12 bases agree with TRBD1. The J segment lost 3 bases and the V segment lost 3 bases, leaving 14 bases of the junction unmatched. Per germline, CDR1 KGHSH and CDR2 LQKENI. The CDR3 covers 19 residues. The CDR3 here is CASSPIPGTGGASYYGYTF. The CDR3 coding sequence is TGTGCCAGCTCACCGATCCCCGGGACAGGGGGCGCCTCCTACTATGGCTACACCTTC.

This chain uses TRBV12-5 with TRBJ2-3; the D gene is possibly TRBD2 (6 bases). From germline, CDR1 is LGHNT and CDR2 FRNRAP. Deletions cut 6 bases from V and 1 base from J, with 8 bases between. There are 13 residues in the CDR3. The CDR3 nucleotides are TGTGCTAGTGGCCCTAGCGGCACAGATACGCAGTATTTT. Translation: CASGPSGTDTQYF.

This clone has just a few counts. V is TRBV27 and J is TRBJ1-2, with D unresolved. Per germline, CDR1 MNHEY and CDR2 SMNVEV (reference sequence). V lost 6 bases and J 2 bases, leaving 13 bases between the germline ends. CDR3 length: 14 residues. The CDR3 sequence is CASSSGLLNYGYTF. The CDR3 DNA sequence: TGTGCCAGCAGCTCAGGACTTCTCAACTATGGCTACACCTTC.

The rearrangement joins TRBV6-5 to TRBJ1-2, with TRBD1 matching over 10 bases. CDR1 MNHEY and CDR2 SVGAGI come from the germline V gene. The ends lost 1 base at V and 7 bases at J; junction bases unmatched: 6. The CDR3 runs to 15 residues. The CDR3 reads CASSYFGTGASGYTF. CDR3 nucleotide sequence: TGTGCCAGCAGTTACTTCGGGACAGGGGCCTCTGGCTACACCTTC.

This chain uses TRBV11-3 with TRBJ2-1, with TRBD1 as a possible D gene (5 bases). V was trimmed by 1 base and J by 9 bases, leaving 10 bases between them. Germline V CDR1 and CDR2: SGHNT, YENEEA. The CDR3 covers 13 residues. The CDR3 nucleotides are TGTGCCAGCAGCTTAGTGGACACCGCTGAGCAGTTCTTC. Amino acid sequence: CASSLVDTAEQFF.